This is a list of T cell receptor beta chains from one sample in a study of cytomegalovirus exposure and HLA in healthy donors. Clones were read by immunoSEQ multiplex PCR, and TCRdb kept only the in-frame ones, dropping some. This table has over 95,000 clones, 76% appearing once. The sample comprised PBMCs. These receptors all stem from a middle-aged man in good health and CMV-seronegative. CDR3s include the opening cysteine and the closing phenylalanine or tryptophan. Size tells how often a clone was seen (once, few, many) or the class of an expanded clone, and some rows leave it out.

>14|few|TRBJ2-5|TRBV4-3
CASSQDRAGETQYF
>13|.|.|TRBV6-5
CASSYSNAHEQYF
>16|.|TRBJ2-1|TRBV9
CASSVVASGGYNEQFF
>15|.|TRBJ2-7|TRBV28
CASTGPDRGNYEQYF
>15|few|TRBJ1-2|TRBV6-5
CASSYAGQLIDGYTF
>14|once|TRBJ2-1|TRBV7-9
CASSIPDRVAEQFF
>14|.|TRBJ1-1|TRBV4-3
CASSQVGGLSEAFF
>15|.|TRBJ2-1|TRBV7-9
CASSFWTSGRDEQFF
>13|.|TRBJ2-5|TRBV28
CASVQGALETQYF
>13|.|TRBJ1-2|TRBV28
CASRLNGNYGYTF
>15|.|TRBJ1-1|TRBV7-2
CASSLTGNQNTEAFF
>14|once|TRBJ1-6|TRBV5-6
CASSLGQTNSPLHF
>13|.|TRBJ1-1|TRBV10-2
CASSLGKGAEAFF
>18|.|TRBJ1-3|TRBV9
CASSARGQAKFSGNTIYF
>15|.|TRBJ1-2|TRBV4-1
CASSRQGEANYGYTF
>13|.|TRBJ1-2|TRBV6-5
CASHRGMWNGYTF
>15|.|TRBJ2-1|TRBV7-2
CASSLASGSRNEQFF
>14|.|TRBJ2-3|TRBV6-1
CASRQQPSTDTQYF
>14|.|TRBJ1-5|TRBV6-5
CASSYSQEGQPQHF
>13|.|TRBJ1-1|TRBV6-4
CASSPQGGTEAFF
>16|.|.|TRBV28
CASTGRAATSSYEQYF
>12|.|TRBJ1-2|TRBV7-9
CSSSHASYGYTF
>15|.|TRBJ2-7|TRBV5-6
CASSLAGQATYEQYF
>16|.|TRBJ2-7|TRBV14
CASSQRTSGRAREQYF
>12|.|TRBJ2-1|TRBV18
CASKRLGDEQFF
>14|once|TRBJ1-2|TRBV11-2
CASSSLRDRGPYTF
>18|.|TRBJ2-3|TRBV7-4
CASSLEAGGECSTDTQYF
>17|.|TRBJ2-5|TRBV28
CASSSQGPFQWAETQYF
>13|.|TRBJ1-2|TRBV6-5
CASSYGLNYGYTF
>13|few|TRBJ2-4|TRBV28
CASSQRGKNIQYF
>15|.|TRBJ1-1|TRBV9
CASSVEGGTNTEAFF
>16|.|TRBJ2-1|TRBV7-9
CSSSFLGQGLYNEQFF
>13|few|TRBJ1-1|TRBV5-4
CASSLTVNTEAFF
>17|.|TRBJ2-7|TRBV7-9
CSSSLTGQGARSYEQYF
>13|once|TRBJ1-1|TRBV7-9
CASSSTPNTEAFF
>13|few|TRBJ2-3|TRBV5-6
CASSLLEFDTQYF
>16|.|TRBJ1-3|TRBV7-9
CASSSTGIRGGNTIYF
>13|.|TRBJ2-7|TRBV27
CASSSSGSYEQYF
>15|.|TRBJ1-6|TRBV18
CASSPPEGAKSPLHF
>13|.|TRBJ2-2|TRBV7-9
CASSLTSVGELFF
>16|.|TRBJ2-1|TRBV4-2
CASSRMTSGGAGEQFF
>15|once|TRBJ2-7|TRBV4-1
CASSQDSFGGDEQYF
>14|.|TRBJ2-1|TRBV28
CASSLLAVYNEQFF
>15|once|TRBJ2-2|TRBV7-9
CASSLGDRETGELFF
>16|.|TRBJ2-1|TRBV7-2
CASSSWGTGGYNEQFF
>15|.|TRBJ2-1|TRBV6-5
CASSYWREGRHEQFF
>16|few|TRBJ1-1|TRBV6-5
CASSYSVRAVKAEAFF
>15|.|TRBJ1-5|TRBV19
CARKVMGPSGQPQHF
>14|.|TRBJ2-7|TRBV7-9
CSSSFGDKSYEQYF
>14|.|TRBJ1-6|TRBV30
CAWSVVQKNEALHF
>14|few|TRBJ1-1|TRBV4-3
CASSPNIWSSEAFF
>15|.|TRBJ2-7|TRBV7-9
CASSGERGALYEQYF
>14|.|TRBJ2-1|TRBV5-4
CASSWDSSYNEQFF
>11|.|TRBJ2-1|TRBV29-1
CSVVAGNEQFF
>13|.|TRBJ1-2|TRBV7-9
CSSSQVAGVGYTF
>14|.|TRBJ2-3|TRBV4-3
CASSQEQGTDTQYF
>17|.|TRBJ1-3|TRBV4-3
CASSQRTGGAFGNTIYF
>15|.|TRBJ2-3|TRBV7-2
CASSRPSGGADTQYF
>14|once|TRBJ1-3|TRBV11-3
CASSVGGSGNTIYF